These 11 T cell receptor beta chains share one sample of origin, sequenced in a study of T cells after yellow fever vaccination. TCRdb recomputed calls from the 5' RACE reads with MiXCR, one row per CDR3 protein. The sample records approximately 300,000 distinct CDR3 sequences, roughly 8.7% being singletons. The sequences come from PBMCs, collected on the day of the first yellow fever vaccination. These receptors were taken from a man aged 18 to 30 who received the YFV17D yellow fever vaccine.

This clonotype was observed at least ten times. The chain recombines TRBV7-9 with TRBJ2-2, with TRBD1 matching over 7 bases. This CDR3 contains 17 residues. Germline assignment: CDR1 SEHNR and CDR2 FQNEAQ (reference sequence). The V and J ends lost 3 bases and 2 bases, in that order; junction bases with no gene match: 9. DNA for the CDR3: TGTGCCAGCAGCTTCCCGTCAGGGGGATCAAACACCGGGGAGCTGTTTTTT. Encoded protein: CASSFPSGGSNTGELFF.

This chain uses TRBV5-5 with TRBJ2-3, with TRBD2 matching 7 bases. Per the germline V gene, CDR1 is SGHKS and CDR2 is YYEKEE (reference sequence). V shed 4 bases, J shed 6 bases, and the junction held 11 bases outside the gene matches. CDR3 length equals 15 residues. The CDR3 DNA reads TGTGCCAGCAGCAGCCCCGGGACCGGGAGGGATACGCAGTATTTT. Translated: CASSSPGTGRDTQYF.

This clonotype was counted only a few times. V gene TRBV6-2 or TRBV6-3 combines with J gene TRBJ2-3, with D unresolved. CDR3 size: 11 residues. Germline V gene data show CDR1 as MNHEY and CDR2 as SVGEGT. Trimming removed 6 bases at V and 8 bases at J, with 9 bases between. CDR3 region: CASSRPGTQYF. CDR3 nucleotide sequence: TGTGCCAGCAGCCGCCCGGGTACGCAGTATTTT.

This clonotype has only a few counts. The V call is TRBV19, the J call TRBJ2-2; 9 bases map to TRBD2. CDR3 length: 17 residues. Germline lookup yields CDR1 LNHDA and CDR2 SQIVND (reference sequence). V shed 3 bases and J 2 bases; nucleotides not matched to a gene: 7. The CDR3 nucleotides are TGTGCCAGTAGTATCGCCTCGGGGACTAGCAACACCGGGGAGCTGTTTTTT. This gives the protein CASSIASGTSNTGELFF.

Notes on this clonotype: A junction boundary mismatches the germline segment, possibly from a read error. J is TRBJ2-3 and V is TRBV7-2; the match to TRBD2 covers 8 bases. Germline values: CDR1 SGHTA, CDR2 FQGNSA. There are 16 residues in the CDR3. The DNA for the CDR3 is TGTGCCAGCAGCTTAGTTTTACTAGCGGTAACAGATTCGCAGTATTTT. Its translation is CASSLVLLAVTDSQYF.

The rearrangement joins TRBV11-2 to TRBJ2-5; D remains unclear. V was pared by 5 bases and J by 5 bases, with 12 bases between. The CDR3 has 13 amino acids. Germline V gene sequence: CDR1 SGHAT, CDR2 FQNNGV. The DNA for the CDR3 is TGTGCCAGCAGCCAGGCCCTCTGGGAGACCCAGTACTTC. Translating gives CASSQALWETQYF.

The sample holds many counts of this clonotype. The rearrangement links TRBV19 to TRBJ1-2; D is uncertain. Trimming took off 1 base at V and 10 bases at J, with 7 bases between the two ends. From germline, CDR1 is LNHDA and CDR2 SQIVND (reference sequence). This CDR3 contains 11 residues. The CDR3 reads CASSIGEAYTF. In DNA, the CDR3 is TGTGCCAGTAGTATAGGGGAGGCCTACACCTTC. The full variable domain, in which reference TRBV19 and TRBJ1-2 provide the parts outside the CDR3, is DGGITQSPKYLFRKEGQNVTLSCEQNLNHDAMYWYRQDPGQGLRLIYYSQIVNDFQKGDIAEGYSVSREKKESFPLTVTSAQKNPTAFYLCASSIGEAYTFGSGTRLTVV.

This clonotype has just a few counts. This chain uses TRBV24-1 with TRBJ2-1; D possibly corresponds to TRBD2 (6 bases). Germline V gives CDR1 KGHDR, CDR2 SFDVKD. The CDR3 sequence is 15 residues long. V lost 4 bases and J lost 7, with 16 bases in between. The CDR3 DNA follows: TGTGCCACCAGTGACCCCGGACTGGGGAGGAATGAGCAGTTCTTC. Translating gives CATSDPGLGRNEQFF.

V usage is TRBV7-2 and J usage is TRBJ2-7; D not resolved. V shed 4 bases and J shed 8 bases, with 9 bases lying between them. CDR1 is SGHTA and CDR2 is FQGNSA in the germline V gene. The CDR3 runs 11 residues. The CDR3 bases are TGTGCCAGCAGCTCAGGTCGTCAGCAGTACTTC. It encodes CASSSGRQQYF.

This clonotype was detected many times. This rearrangement joins TRBV4-2 to TRBJ1-3; D is unresolved. The CDR3 runs to 13 residues. Trimming stripped 0 bases from V and 4 bases from J, with 4 bases between. The germline CDR1 and CDR2 sequences are LGHNA and YNFKEQ. CDR3 loop: CASSQEVGNTIYF. CDR3 DNA: TGTGCCAGCAGCCAAGAGGTCGGAAACACCATATATTTT.

The sample holds a few counts of this clonotype. The chain carries TRBV7-9 and TRBJ1-5; D gene unclear. Germline CDR1 reads SEHNR; CDR2 reads FQNEAQ (reference sequence). CDR3 length: 15 residues. V was pared by 1 base and J by 6 bases, with 13 bases between. This CDR3 reads CASSLGRRDGQPQHF. Written as DNA, the CDR3 is TGTGCCAGCAGCTTAGGGCGGAGGGATGGTCAGCCCCAGCATTTT. The full variable domain, in which reference TRBV7-9 and TRBJ1-5 provide the parts outside the CDR3, is DTGVSQNPRHKITKRGQNVTFRCDPISEHNRLYWYRQTLGQGPEFLTYFQNEAQLEKSRLLSDRFSAERPKGSFSTLEIQRTEQGDSAMYLCASSLGRRDGQPQHFGDGTRLSIL.